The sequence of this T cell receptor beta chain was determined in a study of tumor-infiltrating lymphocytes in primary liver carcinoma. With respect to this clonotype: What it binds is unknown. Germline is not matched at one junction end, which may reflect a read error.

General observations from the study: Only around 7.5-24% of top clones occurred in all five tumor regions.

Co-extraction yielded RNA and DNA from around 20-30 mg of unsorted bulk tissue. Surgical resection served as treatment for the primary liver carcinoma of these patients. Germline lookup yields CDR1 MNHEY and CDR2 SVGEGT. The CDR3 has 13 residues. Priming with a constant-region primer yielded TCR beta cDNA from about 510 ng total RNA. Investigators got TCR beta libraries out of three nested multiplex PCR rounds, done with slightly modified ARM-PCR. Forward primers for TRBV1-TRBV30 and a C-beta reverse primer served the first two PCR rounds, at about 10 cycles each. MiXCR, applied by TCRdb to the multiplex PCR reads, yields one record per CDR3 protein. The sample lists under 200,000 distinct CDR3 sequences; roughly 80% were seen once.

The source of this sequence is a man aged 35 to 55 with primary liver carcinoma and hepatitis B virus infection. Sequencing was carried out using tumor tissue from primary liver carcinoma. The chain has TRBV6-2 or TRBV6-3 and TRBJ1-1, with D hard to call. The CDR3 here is CGSLGQEDTEAFF. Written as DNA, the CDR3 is TGTGGCAGCCTAGGGCAGGAGGACACTGAAGCTTTCTTT.